The rows below give T cell receptor beta chains drawn from one sample of a study of cytomegalovirus exposure and HLA in healthy donors. The assay was immunoSEQ multiplex PCR, and TCRdb's table has in-frame clones only and misses some. The sample has 150,000 or so clones, roughly 86% seen once; the top ten hold 2% to 2.5%. Input material: PBMCs. The receptors originated from a human donor in good health. Both conserved end residues are part of each CDR3. The D gene is left open where the match is weak. Some rows have no size entry. The others give once, few or many, or a class for an expanded clone.

j_gene,abundance,d_gene,v_gene,CDR3aa,CDR3nt
TRBJ1-6,-,-,TRBV5-5,CASSLGGGSHSPLHF,TGTGCCAGCAGCTTGGGAGGGGGTAGTCACTCACCCCTCCACTTT
TRBJ2-5,-,-,TRBV11-2,CASSLRGGAPETQYF,TGTGCCAGCAGCCTACGGGGCGGGGCTCCAGAGACCCAGTACTTC
TRBJ1-2,-,-,TRBV5-6,CASSLISLYNYGYTF,TGTGCCAGCAGCTTGATTTCCCTTTATAACTATGGCTACACCTTC
TRBJ2-1,-,TRBD2,TRBV27,CASTLTTSGKVNEQFF,TGTGCCAGCACTCTCACGACTAGCGGGAAGGTCAATGAGCAGTTCTTC
TRBJ2-3,-,TRBD2,TRBV4-2,CASSQALAGATDTQYF,TGTGCCAGCAGCCAAGCTCTAGCGGGAGCCACGGATACGCAGTATTTT
TRBJ2-1,once,TRBD1,TRBV7-2,CASSSGQNNEQFF,TGTGCCAGCAGCTCGGGACAGAACAATGAGCAGTTCTTC
TRBJ2-3,-,-,TRBV9,CASSVDLLADTQYF,TGTGCCAGCAGCGTAGACTTACTCGCAGATACGCAGTATTTT
TRBJ2-2,-,-,TRBV7-9,CASSFPLALAGELFF,TGTGCCAGCAGCTTCCCCCTAGCGCTGGCTGGGGAGCTGTTTTTT
TRBJ1-1,-,-,TRBV7-2,CASRTHSQGNTEAFF,TGTGCCAGCAGGACACACTCACAGGGGAACACTGAAGCTTTCTTT
TRBJ2-7,-,-,TRBV7-2,CASSSQFPHQYF,TGTGCCAGCAGCTCCCAGTTCCCCCACCAGTACTTC
TRBJ1-1,-,TRBD1,TRBV27,CASSLGDRFDPDTEAFF,TGTGCCAGCAGTTTAGGGGACAGGTTCGACCCCGACACTGAAGCTTTCTTT
TRBJ2-1,-,-,TRBV7-9,CASSLFVGAMGNEQFF,TGTGCCAGCAGCTTATTTGTTGGGGCTATGGGCAATGAGCAGTTCTTC
TRBJ2-5,-,TRBD2,TRBV7-2,CASSGTSGGRLETQYF,TGTGCCAGCAGCGGTACTAGCGGGGGGAGGTTGGAGACCCAGTACTTC
TRBJ1-5,-,-,TRBV19,CASSIVSVLGQNQPQHF,TGTGCCAGTAGTATCGTCAGCGTCCTGGGACAAAATCAGCCCCAGCATTTT
TRBJ2-2,-,-,TRBV11-3,CASSLSGDEGELFF,TGTGCCAGCAGCTTATCAGGGGACGAAGGGGAGCTGTTTTTT
TRBJ2-1,-,TRBD1,TRBV29-1,CSVRQGASYNEQFF,TGCAGCGTTCGACAGGGGGCGTCCTACAATGAGCAGTTCTTC
TRBJ1-1,-,TRBD1,TRBV12-5,CASGYRTGGTNTEAFF,TGTGCTAGTGGCTATCGGACAGGAGGGACGAACACTGAAGCTTTCTTT
TRBJ1-5,-,-,TRBV6-6,CASSYSGGGDQPQHF,TGTGCCAGCAGTTACTCAGGGGGAGGGGATCAGCCCCAGCATTTT
TRBJ2-3,-,TRBD2,TRBV29-1,CSVEDPGTSGRSDPDTQYF,TGCAGCGTTGAAGATCCCGGGACTAGCGGAAGATCCGATCCAGATACGCAGTATTTT
TRBJ1-4,-,-,TRBV7-7,CASSRGPEEKLFF,TGTGCTAGCTCCCGTGGCCCGGAGGAAAAACTGTTTTTT